Below are 9 T cell receptor beta chains sequenced from a single sample in a study of cytomegalovirus exposure and HLA in healthy donors. The PCR contained 60 Vbeta and 13 Jbeta primers. Profiling relied on immunoSEQ multiplex PCR, and the TCRdb table lists in-frame clones only, not all of them. Here the sample spans some 150,000 clones, 60% to 80% being singletons. Material: PBMCs. The origin of the receptors is a male donor in good health and CMV-seronegative.

The genes are TRBV7-9 and TRBJ2-5; 11 positions match TRBD2. The CDR3 loop spans 14 amino acids. Per the germline V gene, CDR1 is SEHNR and CDR2 is FQNEAQ (reference sequence). V was clipped by 4 bases and J by 4 bases; unmatched bases: 2. CDR3 bases: TGTGCCAGCAGCTCCGGGACTAGCGGAGAGACCCAGTACTTC. It yields the protein CASSSGTSGETQYF. Filled out from reference TRBV7-9 and TRBJ2-5, the complete variable domain reads DTGVSQNPRHKITKRGQNVTFRCDPISEHNRLYWYRQTLGQGPEFLTYFQNEAQLEKSRLLSDRFSAERPKGSFSTLEIQRTEQGDSAMYLCASSSGTSGETQYFGPGTRLLVL.

The chain carries TRBV7-8 and TRBJ2-2, with 15 nucleotides matching TRBD2. V lost 5 bases and J lost 5; bases outside the gene matches: 12. CDR3 length: 19 residues. Looked up from germline, CDR1 is SGHVS and CDR2 is FQNEAQ. Written as DNA, the CDR3 is TGTGCCAGCAGCCCTTGGAGGACTAGCGGGGGGGCATCAACCGGGGAGCTGTTTTTT. It specifies CASSPWRTSGGASTGELFF.

The rearrangement joins TRBV10-3 to TRBJ2-1, with a tentative D call TRBD2 (5 bases). Trimming removed 5 bases at V and 10 bases at J, with 21 bases between. This CDR3 is 15 amino acids long. Germline-derived CDR1 and CDR2 are ENHRY and SYGVKD. Here the CDR3 DNA reads TGTGCCATCAGTCGAGAGGGCCCCCAGTCTGGGGAGCAGTTCTTC. Translated, it gives CAISREGPQSGEQFF.

This clone has a handful of counts. This chain joins TRBV7-6 and TRBJ1-5; D unclear. The CDR3 contains 15 residues. CDR1 is SGHVS and CDR2 is FNYEAQ in the germline V gene. V was trimmed by 1 base and J by 0 bases, leaving 7 bases between them. The CDR3 spells CASSLGQYSNQPQHF. The CDR3 DNA sequence: TGTGCCAGCAGCTTAGGGCAGTATAGCAATCAGCCCCAGCATTTT.

The CDR3, as DNA: TGTGCCAGCAGCCCGGGGGGGACCGGGGCCAACGTCCTGACTTTC. Translating it yields CASSPGGTGANVLTF. The J gene is TRBJ2-6, the V gene TRBV7-9, with TRBD2 matching over 8 bases. The germline gives CDR1 SEHNR, CDR2 FQNEAQ (reference sequence). The length of the CDR3 is 15 residues. J was trimmed by 4 bases and V by 5 bases; bases with no gene match: 4. Complete variable domain (other parts from reference TRBV7-9 and TRBJ2-6): DTGVSQNPRHKITKRGQNVTFRCDPISEHNRLYWYRQTLGQGPEFLTYFQNEAQLEKSRLLSDRFSAERPKGSFSTLEIQRTEQGDSAMYLCASSPGGTGANVLTFGAGSRLTVL.

The rearrangement uses TRBV2 and TRBJ1-2; D not resolved. Trimming took off 6 bases at V and 3 bases at J, with 5 bases between the two ends. Germline V gene sequence: CDR1 SNHLY, CDR2 FYNNEI. This CDR3 is built from 11 residues. The CDR3 nucleotides are TGTGCCAGCAGGAGGGACTATGGCTACACCTTC. Protein product: CASRRDYGYTF.

The genes are TRBV6-1 and TRBJ2-1; no reliable D call. V lost 1 base to trimming and J lost 7 bases, with 11 bases between them. This CDR3 has 14 residues. From germline, CDR1 is MNHNS and CDR2 SASEGT. The CDR3 sequence is CASSEGAGLNEQFF. The CDR3 DNA is TGTGCCAGCAGTGAAGGGGCAGGCCTGAATGAGCAGTTCTTC.

The V gene is TRBV5-6, the J gene TRBJ1-3; possible D gene TRBD1, 5 bases. Deletions cut 6 bases from V and 0 bases from J, with 10 bases between. There are 14 residues in the CDR3. The germline V gene has CDR1 SGHDT and CDR2 YYEEEE. Here the CDR3 reads CASTWGGSGNTIYF. The CDR3 DNA is TGTGCCAGCACCTGGGGGGGCTCTGGAAACACCATATATTTT.

The V gene is TRBV4-1, the J gene TRBJ1-1, with TRBD1 matching 10 bases. The V segment lost 3 bases and the J segment 0 bases; nucleotides outside the gene matches: 7. Germline lookup yields CDR1 MGHRA and CDR2 YSYEKL. The length of the CDR3 is 17 residues. Here the CDR3 DNA reads TGCGCCAGCAGCCAGTGGGACAGGGGACTCTTGAACACTGAAGCTTTCTTT. Protein product: CASSQWDRGLLNTEAFF.